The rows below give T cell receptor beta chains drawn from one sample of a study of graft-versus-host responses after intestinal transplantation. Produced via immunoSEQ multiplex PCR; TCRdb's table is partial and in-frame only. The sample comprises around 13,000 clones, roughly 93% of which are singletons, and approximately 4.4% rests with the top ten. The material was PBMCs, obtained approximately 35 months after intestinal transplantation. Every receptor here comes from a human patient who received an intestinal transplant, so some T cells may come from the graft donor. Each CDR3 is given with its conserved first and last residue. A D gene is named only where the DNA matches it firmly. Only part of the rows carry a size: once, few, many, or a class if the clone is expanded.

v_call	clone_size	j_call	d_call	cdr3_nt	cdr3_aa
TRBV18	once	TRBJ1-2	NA	TGTGCCAGCTCACCACCGCTTCCACCCGGGAGGGTAACTAACTATGGCTACACCTTC	CASSPPLPPGRVTNYGYTF
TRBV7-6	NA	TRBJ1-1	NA	TGTGCCAGCAGCTTGAGGGTGACAGACACTGAAGCTTTCTTT	CASSLRVTDTEAFF
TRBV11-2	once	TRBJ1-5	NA	TGTGCCAGCAGCCCTACGACAGGTCTCAATCAGCCCCAGCATTTT	CASSPTTGLNQPQHF
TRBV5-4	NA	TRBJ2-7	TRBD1	TGTGCCAGCAGCTCAGAAACTCCGGGACAGGGTCACGAGCAGTACTTC	CASSSETPGQGHEQYF
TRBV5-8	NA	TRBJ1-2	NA	TGTGCCAGCAGACTCAGGGATGGGGGCTACACCTTC	CASRLRDGGYTF
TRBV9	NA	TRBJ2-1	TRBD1	TGTGCCAGCAGCGTTGGACAGGGAGCCTACAATGAGCAGTTCTTC	CASSVGQGAYNEQFF
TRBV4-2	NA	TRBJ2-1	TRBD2	TGTGCCAGCAGCCTGACTAGCGGGGGGTACAATGAGCAGTTCTTC	CASSLTSGGYNEQFF
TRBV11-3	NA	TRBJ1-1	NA	TGTGCCAGCAGCCCATTTTGGACTGAAGCTTTCTTT	CASSPFWTEAFF
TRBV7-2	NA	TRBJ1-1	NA	TGTGCCAGCAGCTTACCCGAGTTGAACACTGAAGCTTTCTTT	CASSLPELNTEAFF
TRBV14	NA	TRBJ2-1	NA	TGTGCCAGCAGCCCGCACGAAAGCAATGAGCAGTTCTTC	CASSPHESNEQFF
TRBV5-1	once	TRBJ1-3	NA	TGCGCCAGCAGCTTGTCAGACTCTGGAAACACCATATATTTT	CASSLSDSGNTIYF
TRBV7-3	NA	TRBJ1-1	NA	TGTGCCAGCAGCCGGGGGGCGAACACTGAAGCTTTCTTT	CASSRGANTEAFF
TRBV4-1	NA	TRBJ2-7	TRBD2	TGCGCCAGCAGCCAAGATGGGACCGGGGGGGGCTACGAGCAGTACTTC	CASSQDGTGGGYEQYF
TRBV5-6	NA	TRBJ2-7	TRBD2	TGTGCCAGCAGCTTGGGGGAGGGAGACTACGAGCAGTACTTC	CASSLGEGDYEQYF
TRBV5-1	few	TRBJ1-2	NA	TGCGCCAGCAGCTTGGACCGGGGGGAGTATGGCTACACCTTC	CASSLDRGEYGYTF